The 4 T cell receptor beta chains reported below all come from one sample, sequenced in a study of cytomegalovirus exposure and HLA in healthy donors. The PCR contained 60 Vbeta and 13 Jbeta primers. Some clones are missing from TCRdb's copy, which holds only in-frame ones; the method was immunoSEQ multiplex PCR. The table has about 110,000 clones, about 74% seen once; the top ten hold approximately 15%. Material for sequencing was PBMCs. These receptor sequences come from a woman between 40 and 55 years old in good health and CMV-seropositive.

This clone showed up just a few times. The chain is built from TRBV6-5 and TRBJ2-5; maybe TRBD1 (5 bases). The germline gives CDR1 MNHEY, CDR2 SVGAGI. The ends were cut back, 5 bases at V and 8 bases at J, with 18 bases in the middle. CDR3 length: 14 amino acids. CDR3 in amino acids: CASSPDPQGITQYF. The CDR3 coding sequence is TGTGCCAGCAGTCCTGACCCGCAGGGTATCACCCAGTACTTC.

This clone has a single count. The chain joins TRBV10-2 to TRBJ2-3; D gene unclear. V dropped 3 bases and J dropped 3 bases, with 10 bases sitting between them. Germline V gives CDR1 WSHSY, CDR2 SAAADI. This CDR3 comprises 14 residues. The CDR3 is CASSDGLNTDTQYF. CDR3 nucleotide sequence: TGCGCCAGCAGTGACGGGTTGAATACAGATACGCAGTATTTT.

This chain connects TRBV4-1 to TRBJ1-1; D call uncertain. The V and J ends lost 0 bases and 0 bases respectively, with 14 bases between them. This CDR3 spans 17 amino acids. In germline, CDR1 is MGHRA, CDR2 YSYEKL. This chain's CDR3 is CASSQDTPGALNTEAFF. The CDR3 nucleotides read TGCGCCAGCAGCCAAGATACACCGGGAGCCCTGAACACTGAAGCTTTCTTT.

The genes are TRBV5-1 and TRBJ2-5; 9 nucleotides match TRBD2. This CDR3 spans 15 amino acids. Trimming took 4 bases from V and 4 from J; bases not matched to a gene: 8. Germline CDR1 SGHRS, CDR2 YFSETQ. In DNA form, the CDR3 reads TGCGCCAGCAGCGGCGGGGGGGGCCGGGTAGAGACCCAGTACTTC. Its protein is CASSGGGGRVETQYF.